Each of the 20 T cell receptor beta chains below was sequenced from the same sample in a study of blood T cell repertoires in COVID-19 (dated by TCRdb to 2018 to 2021). Libraries were made using the immunoSEQ multiplex PCR assay. The source is immuneACCESS, and TCRdb retained only in-frame sequences with V and J called. Part of the clones is not carried over; for the studies checked, unresolved V genes explain less than half of this, and the remainder is unexplained. Here the sample has about 150,000 clones; around 90% occur a single time. Jointly, the top ten make up over 0.45% of the sample. The specimen sequenced was peripheral blood. Every receptor here comes from a man aged 50 to 59 with acute or convalescent COVID-19.

The rearrangement joins TRBV11-2 to TRBJ2-7, with 12 bases fitting TRBD1. The CDR3 is 12 amino acids. From germline, CDR1 is SGHAT and CDR2 FQNNGV. V was pared by 5 bases and J by 12 bases, with 5 bases of the junction left unmatched. CDR3: CASSPGTGGPYV. In DNA, the CDR3 is TGTGCCAGCAGCCCCGGGACAGGGGGCCCGTACGTC.

The chain couples TRBV9 to TRBJ1-5, with D perhaps matching TRBD1 (5 bases). V was pared by 4 bases and J by 3 bases, with 17 bases between. The CDR3 has 16 residues. In germline, CDR1 is SGDLS, CDR2 YYNGEE. This CDR3 reads CASSSSADTFNQPQHF. CDR3 bases: TGTGCCAGCAGCTCTTCTGCGGACACCTTCAATCAGCCCCAGCATTTT.

There are a few counts of this clone. The chain employs TRBV18 and TRBJ2-1; TRBD2 matches 12 bases. The CDR3 consists of 16 residues. V shed 3 bases, J shed 3 bases, and the junction held 3 bases outside the gene matches. CDR1 is KGHSH, CDR2 LQKENI, per germline. The CDR3 region has the DNA TGTGCCAGCTCACCGAAGACTAGCGGGGGCTACAATGAGCAGTTCTTC. Its protein is CASSPKTSGGYNEQFF. Supplemented by reference TRBV18 and TRBJ2-1, the full variable domain reads NAGVMQNPRHLVRRRGQEARLRCSPMKGHSHVYWYRQLPEEGLKFMVYLQKENIIDESGMPKERFSAEFPKEGPSILRIQQVVRGDSAAYFCASSPKTSGGYNEQFFGPGTRLTVL.

This chain connects TRBV7-8 to TRBJ1-5; TRBD1 matches at 7 bases. The V gene end was trimmed by 3 bases and the J gene end by 4 bases; junction bases not matched to a gene: 6. The CDR3 spans 15 residues. The germline CDR1 and CDR2 sequences are SGHVS and FQNEAQ. The CDR3, as DNA: TGTGCCAGCAGCTTGGTTCAGGGGGGTAATCAGCCCCAGCATTTT. Protein: CASSLVQGGNQPQHF.

The V gene is TRBV7-3, the J gene TRBJ1-6; unclear D gene. Trimming pared 6 bases from V and 7 bases from J, leaving 16 bases between. The CDR3 has 15 residues. Germline lookup yields CDR1 SGHTA and CDR2 FQGTGA. This CDR3 is CASRLSGESNSPLHF. DNA for the CDR3: TGTGCCAGCAGGCTATCCGGGGAATCAAATTCACCCCTCCACTTT.

The chain links TRBV24-1 to TRBJ2-7, with D perhaps matching TRBD1 (6 bases). The V end lost 11 bases, the J end lost 2 bases, and 24 bases lay between the germline ends. CDR1 and CDR2 from the germline V gene are KGHDR and SFDVKD. The CDR3 has 16 residues. The CDR3 coding sequence is TGTGCCAGCACGCGGTGTCTCGGGACAAATACCTACGAGCAGTACTTC. Protein sequence: CASTRCLGTNTYEQYF.

This sequence joins TRBV19 and TRBJ1-4; 7 nucleotides agree with TRBD1. Germline CDR1 reads LNHDA; CDR2 reads SQIVND (reference sequence). The CDR3 is 14 residues long. V gave up 7 bases and J gave up 4 bases; unmatched junction bases: 6. The CDR3 nucleotides are TGTGCCAGTAACCCGGGACAGATTAATGAAAAACTGTTTTTT. Translating it yields CASNPGQINEKLFF.

The chain carries TRBV25-1 and TRBJ2-3; 7 positions match TRBD2. Germline values: CDR1 MGHDK, CDR2 SYGVNS. The CDR3 is 15 residues long. V gave up 4 bases and J gave up 2 bases; unmatched junction bases: 6. CDR3 DNA sequence: TGTGCCAGCAGTGGGGACTACACTTACACAGATACGCAGTATTTT. Translating gives CASSGDYTYTDTQYF.

For the CDR3, the DNA is TGTGCCACCGCGCGCGGGAACTCCTACGAGCAGTACTTC. Translating it yields CATARGNSYEQYF. The chain is built from TRBV3-1 (or the pseudogene TRBV3-2) and TRBJ2-7; the D gene is possibly TRBD2 (6 bases). Trimming stripped 10 bases from V and 0 bases from J, with 13 bases between. Germline assignment: CDR1 LGHDT and CDR2 YNNKEL (reference sequence). This CDR3 region has 13 residues.

This rearrangement joins TRBV27 to TRBJ2-6; D is perhaps TRBD1 (7 bases). With 5 bases removed from V and 1 base from J, the gap between germline ends came to 9 bases. The CDR3 covers 15 residues. CDR1 and CDR2 from the germline V gene are MNHEY and SMNVEV (reference sequence). This CDR3 reads CASSAGQSGANVLTF. The CDR3 region has the DNA TGTGCCAGCAGTGCGGGACAGTCTGGGGCCAACGTCCTGACTTTC. The whole variable domain, filled in from reference TRBV27 and TRBJ2-6, reads EAQVTQNPRYLITVTGKKLTVTCSQNMNHEYMSWYRQDPGLGLRQIYYSMNVEVTDKGDVPEGYKVSRKEKRNFPLILESPSPNQTSLYFCASSAGQSGANVLTFGAGSRLTVL.

V usage is TRBV11-2 and J usage is TRBJ2-6; the match to TRBD2 covers 11 bases. The germline V gene has CDR1 SGHAT and CDR2 FQNNGV. V gave up 7 bases and J gave up 4 bases; unmatched junction bases: 6. This CDR3 is built from 16 residues. CDR3 in DNA: TGTGCCAGCACCGTAGCGGGAGGGACGGGGGCCAACGTCCTGACTTTC. The encoded protein is CASTVAGGTGANVLTF. Using reference TRBV11-2 and TRBJ2-6 for the parts outside the CDR3, the full variable domain is EAGVAQSPRYKIIEKRQSVAFWCNPISGHATLYWYQQILGQGPKLLIQFQNNGVVDDSQLPKDRFSAERLKGVDSTLKIQPAKLEDSAVYLCASTVAGGTGANVLTFGAGSRLTVL.

The chain links TRBV7-8 to TRBJ1-2; D is possibly TRBD1 (5 bases). The ends were cut back, 2 bases at V and 8 bases at J, with 15 bases in the middle. The CDR3 totals 14 residues. CDR1 and CDR2 (germline): SGHVS, FQNEAQ. The CDR3 region has the DNA TGTGCCAGCAGCTTACCGGTTGTAGGGGTCGGCTACACCTTC. This translates into CASSLPVVGVGYTF.

J is TRBJ2-3 and V is TRBV12-3 or TRBV12-4, with unresolved D. This CDR3 spans 11 amino acids. V was pared by 6 bases and J by 2 bases, with 3 bases between. CDR3 bases: TGTGCCAGCAGCTTCACAGATACGCAGTATTTT. Translated: CASSFTDTQYF.

The chain uses TRBV18 and TRBJ1-1; D is ambiguous. This CDR3 has 15 amino acids. Deletions cut 0 bases from V and 2 bases from J, with 10 bases between. Per the germline V gene, CDR1 is KGHSH and CDR2 is LQKENI. As DNA, the CDR3 is TGTGCCAGCTCACCACCGTGGGAGGGTAACACTGAAGCTTTCTTT. This translates into CASSPPWEGNTEAFF.

CDR3: CASSSGLAAVYEQYF. The CDR3, as DNA: TGCGCCAGCAGCTCCGGACTAGCGGCGGTATACGAGCAGTACTTC. J is TRBJ2-7 and V is TRBV5-1, with 10 positions matching TRBD2. The CDR3 runs to 15 residues. J gave up 4 bases and V 3 bases, and 7 bases lay outside the gene matches. Per germline, CDR1 SGHRS and CDR2 YFSETQ.

V is TRBV11-2 and J is TRBJ2-1, with TRBD2 matching over 9 bases. The junction had 11 bases not matched to a gene; V was cut back by 3 bases and J by 8 bases. This CDR3 is built from 16 residues. Germline CDR1 SGHAT, CDR2 FQNNGV. CDR3 bases: TGTGCCAGCAGCTTCAAGGCGGGAGGGCCCAGCGATGAGCAGTTCTTC. Translated: CASSFKAGGPSDEQFF.

The chain combines TRBV7-9 with TRBJ2-1, with 8 bases that match TRBD1. CDR1 SEHNR and CDR2 FQNEAQ come from the germline V gene (reference sequence). V gave up 4 bases and J gave up 5 bases; unmatched junction bases: 4. The CDR3 loop spans 14 amino acids. CDR3 DNA sequence: TGTGCCAGCAGCTCTTTGACAGGGGACAATGAGCAGTTCTTC. Translation: CASSSLTGDNEQFF.

V gene TRBV15 combines with J gene TRBJ2-3, with D unclear. Trimming stripped 0 bases from V and 1 base from J, with 14 bases between. This CDR3 is built from 17 residues. CDR1 and CDR2 from the germline V gene are LNHNV and YYDKDF (reference sequence). Here the CDR3 reads CATSRDLPFGGTDTQYF. The CDR3 DNA reads as TGTGCCACCAGCAGAGATCTGCCATTTGGAGGCACAGATACGCAGTATTTT.

The rearrangement joins TRBV21-1 to TRBJ2-2; the table's D call, TRBD2, was not checked against the DNA. TRBV21-1 is deemed a pseudogene. The CDR3 consists of 18 residues. CDR3 nucleotide sequence: TGTGCCAGCAGCAATGGGACTCGCGGGGGGGCCAGAACCGGGGAGCTGTTTTTT. It is translated as CASSNGTRGGARTGELFF.

This clone has a single count. The chain links TRBV6-4 to TRBJ1-2, with 8 bases lining up with TRBD1. This CDR3 region has 15 residues. The germline gives CDR1 MRHNA, CDR2 SNTAGT. Germline trimming cut 4 bases from V and 4 bases from J; bases unmatched to any gene: 8. CDR3 residues: CASSAGQGGGYGYTF. The DNA of the CDR3 is TGTGCCAGCAGTGCTGGACAGGGCGGAGGCTATGGCTACACCTTC.